What follows describes a single TCR beta chain. Its antigen is still unknown. The sample has other DNA sequences that encode this CDR3 too. The data were obtained in a study of shared clonotypes between healthy human individuals. Turning to the study itself: Donors had three CD4 naive, three CD4 memory, two CD8 naive and one CD8 memory plate apiece. Notes on the study in general: Memory subsets generally showed lower estimated richness than naive subsets.

Per the germline V gene, CDR1 is SGHTA and CDR2 is FQGTGA. Trimming removed 0 bases at V and 4 bases at J, with 13 bases between. The CDR3 runs 16 residues. The assay was immunoSEQ multiplex PCR, and TCRdb's table has in-frame clones only and misses some. The data hold around 2,000,000 clones, with about 95% observed a single time. Cells designated naive CD8 were CD45RO-negative and were positively selected for CCR7, with terminally differentiated effector memory CD45RA+ cells excluded. Sequenced sample: naive CD8+ T cells sorted from blood. V and J are TRBV7-3 and TRBJ2-1, with a possible D match to TRBD2 (7 bases). The clonotype comes from a man younger than 35 in good health. This chain's CDR3 is CASSLTGGGPYNEQFF. CDR3 DNA sequence: TGTGCCAGCAGCTTAACCGGCGGGGGCCCTTACAATGAGCAGTTCTTC. The full variable domain, rest sourced from reference TRBV7-3 and TRBJ2-1, is GAGVSQTPSNKVTEKGKYVELRCDPISGHTALYWYRQSLGQGPEFLIYFQGTGAADDSGLPNDRFFAVRPEGSVSTLKIQRTERGDSAVYLCASSLTGGGPYNEQFFGPGTRLTVL.